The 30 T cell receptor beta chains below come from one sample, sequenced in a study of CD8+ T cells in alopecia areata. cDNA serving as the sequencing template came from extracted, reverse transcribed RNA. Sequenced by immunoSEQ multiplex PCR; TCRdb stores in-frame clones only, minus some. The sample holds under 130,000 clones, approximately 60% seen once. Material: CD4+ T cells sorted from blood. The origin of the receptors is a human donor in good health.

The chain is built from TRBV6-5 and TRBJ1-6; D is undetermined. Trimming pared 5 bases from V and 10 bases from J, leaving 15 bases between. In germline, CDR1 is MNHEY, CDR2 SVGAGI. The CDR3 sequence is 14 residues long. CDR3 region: CASSQPRTKSPLHF. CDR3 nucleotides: TGTGCCAGCAGTCAACCCCGGACGAAGTCACCCCTCCACTTT.

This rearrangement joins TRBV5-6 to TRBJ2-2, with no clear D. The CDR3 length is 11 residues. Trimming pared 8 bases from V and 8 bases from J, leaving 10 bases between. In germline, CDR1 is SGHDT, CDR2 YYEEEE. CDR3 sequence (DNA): TGTGCCAGAAGCCTCCTAGGGGAGCTGTTTTTT. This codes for CARSLLGELFF.

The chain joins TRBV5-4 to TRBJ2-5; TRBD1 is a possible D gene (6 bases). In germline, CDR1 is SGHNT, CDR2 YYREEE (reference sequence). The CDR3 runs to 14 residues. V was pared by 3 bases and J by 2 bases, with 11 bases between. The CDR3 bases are TGTGCCAGCAGCTCACAGGGATCGCAAGAGACCCAGTACTTC. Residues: CASSSQGSQETQYF.

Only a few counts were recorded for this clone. The CDR3 DNA reads as TGTGCCAGCTCACCGGCGGACAGGGCTGGCGAGCAGTACTTC. It yields the protein CASSPADRAGEQYF. The V call is TRBV18, the J call TRBJ2-7, with 8 bases that match TRBD1. The CDR3 runs to 14 residues. Germline V gives CDR1 KGHSH, CDR2 LQKENI. With 3 bases clipped from V and 6 bases from J, the junction kept 7 bases outside the gene matches.

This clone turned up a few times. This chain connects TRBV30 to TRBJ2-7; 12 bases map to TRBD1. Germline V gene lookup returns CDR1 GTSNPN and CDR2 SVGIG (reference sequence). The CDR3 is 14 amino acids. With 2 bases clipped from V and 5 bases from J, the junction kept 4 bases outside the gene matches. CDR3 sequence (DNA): TGTGCCTGGAGTCCGGGACAGGGGGCCCACGAGCAGTACTTC. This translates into CAWSPGQGAHEQYF.

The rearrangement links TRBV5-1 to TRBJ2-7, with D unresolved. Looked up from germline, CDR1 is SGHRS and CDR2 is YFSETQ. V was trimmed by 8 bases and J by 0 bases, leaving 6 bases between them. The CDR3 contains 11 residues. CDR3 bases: TGCGCCAGTCGACCCTCCTACGAGCAGTACTTC. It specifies CASRPSYEQYF.

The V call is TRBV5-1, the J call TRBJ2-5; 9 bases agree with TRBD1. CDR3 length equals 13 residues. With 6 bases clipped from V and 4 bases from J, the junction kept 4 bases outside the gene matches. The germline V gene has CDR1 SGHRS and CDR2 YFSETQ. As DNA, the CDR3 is TGCGCCAGCACCCGGACAGGGGCAGAGACCCAGTACTTC. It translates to CASTRTGAETQYF. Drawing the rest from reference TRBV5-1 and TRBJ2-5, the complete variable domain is KAGVTQTPRYLIKTRGQQVTLSCSPISGHRSVSWYQQTPGQGLQFLFEYFSETQRNKGNFPGRFSGRQFSNSRSEMNVSTLELGDSALYLCASTRTGAETQYFGPGTRLLVL.

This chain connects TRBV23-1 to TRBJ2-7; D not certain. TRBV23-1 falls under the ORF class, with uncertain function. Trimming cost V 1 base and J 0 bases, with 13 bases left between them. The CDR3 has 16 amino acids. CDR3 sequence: CASSQCQESTSYEQYF. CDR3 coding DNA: TGCGCCAGCAGTCAATGCCAAGAGTCCACCTCCTACGAGCAGTACTTC.

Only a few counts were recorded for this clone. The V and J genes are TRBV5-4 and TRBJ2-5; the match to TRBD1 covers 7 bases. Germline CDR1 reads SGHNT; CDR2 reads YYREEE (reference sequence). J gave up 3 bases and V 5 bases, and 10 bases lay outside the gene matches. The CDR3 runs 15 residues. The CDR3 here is CASREEPGQKETQYF. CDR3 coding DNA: TGTGCCAGCAGAGAAGAACCGGGACAGAAAGAGACCCAGTACTTC.

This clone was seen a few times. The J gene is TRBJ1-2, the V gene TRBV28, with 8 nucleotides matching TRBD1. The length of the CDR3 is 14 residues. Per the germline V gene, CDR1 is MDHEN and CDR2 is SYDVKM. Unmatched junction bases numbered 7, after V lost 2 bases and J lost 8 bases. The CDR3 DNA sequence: TGTGCCAGCAGTTTAGGACAGGGAGTTGAGGGCTACACCTTC. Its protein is CASSLGQGVEGYTF.

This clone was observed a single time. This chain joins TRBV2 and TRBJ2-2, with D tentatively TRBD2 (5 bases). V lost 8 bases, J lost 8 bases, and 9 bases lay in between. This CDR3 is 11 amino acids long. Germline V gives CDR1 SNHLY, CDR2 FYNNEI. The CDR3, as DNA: TGTGCCAGCGGAGGATTAGGGGAGCTGTTTTTT. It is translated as CASGGLGELFF.

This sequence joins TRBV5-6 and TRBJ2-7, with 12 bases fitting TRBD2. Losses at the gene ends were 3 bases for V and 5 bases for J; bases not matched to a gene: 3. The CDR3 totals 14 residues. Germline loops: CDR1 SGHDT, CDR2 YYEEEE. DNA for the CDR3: TGTGCCAGCAGCTCTAGCGGGGGGGCCCACGAGCAGTACTTC. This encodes CASSSSGGAHEQYF.

CDR3 residues: CASSTGLIWGMNTEAFF. The CDR3 DNA follows: TGTGCCAGCTCGACCGGACTCATATGGGGCATGAACACTGAAGCTTTCTTT. This rearrangement joins TRBV7-2 to TRBJ1-1, with D tentatively TRBD1 (5 bases). V lost 8 bases and J 0 bases, leaving 22 bases between the germline ends. The CDR3 consists of 17 residues. The V gene's germline CDR1 is SGHTA and CDR2 FQGNSA.

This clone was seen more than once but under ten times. The CDR3, as DNA: TGTGCCAGCAGACTGACCGTGGGCATGAACACTGAAGCTTTCTTT. Translation: CASRLTVGMNTEAFF. The chain couples TRBV7-8 to TRBJ1-1; the D is unclear. The CDR3 is 15 residues long. V shed 6 bases and J shed 0 bases, with 14 bases lying between them. Per the germline V gene, CDR1 is SGHVS and CDR2 is FQNEAQ.

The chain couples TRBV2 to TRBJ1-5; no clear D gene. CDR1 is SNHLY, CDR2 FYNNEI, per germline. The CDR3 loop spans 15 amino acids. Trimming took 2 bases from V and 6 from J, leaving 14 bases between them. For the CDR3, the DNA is TGTGCCAGCAGTGAACAAGGCCCTCGGGGTCAGCCCCAGCATTTT. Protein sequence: CASSEQGPRGQPQHF.

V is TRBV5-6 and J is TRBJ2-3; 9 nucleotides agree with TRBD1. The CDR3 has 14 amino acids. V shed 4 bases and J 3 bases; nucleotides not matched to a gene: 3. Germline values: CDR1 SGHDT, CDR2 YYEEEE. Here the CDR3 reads CASSTGQGTDTQYF. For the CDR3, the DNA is TGTGCCAGCAGCACGGGACAGGGTACAGATACGCAGTATTTT.

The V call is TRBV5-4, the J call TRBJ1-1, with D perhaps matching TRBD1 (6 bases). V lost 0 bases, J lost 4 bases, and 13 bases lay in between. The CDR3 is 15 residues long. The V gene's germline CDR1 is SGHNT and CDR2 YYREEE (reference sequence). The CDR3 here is CASSLDGGRATEAFF. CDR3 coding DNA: TGTGCCAGCAGCTTGGATGGGGGGCGGGCCACTGAAGCTTTCTTT.

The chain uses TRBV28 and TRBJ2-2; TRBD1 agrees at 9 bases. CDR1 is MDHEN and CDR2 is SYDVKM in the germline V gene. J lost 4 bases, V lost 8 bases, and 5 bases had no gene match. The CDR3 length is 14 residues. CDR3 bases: TGTGCCAGCGGTCGGACAGGGGTCACCGGGGAGCTGTTTTTT. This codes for CASGRTGVTGELFF. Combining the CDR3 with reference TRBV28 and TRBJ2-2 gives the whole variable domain DVKVTQSSRYLVKRTGEKVFLECVQDMDHENMFWYRQDPGLGLRLIYFSYDVKMKEKGDIPEGYSVSREKKERFSLILESASTNQTSMYLCASGRTGVTGELFFGEGSRLTVL.

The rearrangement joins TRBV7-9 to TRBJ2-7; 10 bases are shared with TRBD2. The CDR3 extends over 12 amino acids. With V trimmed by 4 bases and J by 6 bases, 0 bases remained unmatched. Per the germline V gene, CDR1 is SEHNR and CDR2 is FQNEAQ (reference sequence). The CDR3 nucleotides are TGTGCCAGCAGCTCTAGCGGGGGCGAGCAGTACTTC. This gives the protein CASSSSGGEQYF.

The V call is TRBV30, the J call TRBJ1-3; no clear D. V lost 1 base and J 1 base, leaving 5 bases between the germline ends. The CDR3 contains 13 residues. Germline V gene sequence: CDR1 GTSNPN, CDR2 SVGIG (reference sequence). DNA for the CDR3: TGTGCCTGGAGTGAGGGATCTGGAAACACCATATATTTT. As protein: CAWSEGSGNTIYF.

CDR3 region: CASSQDPKAADHYEQYF. The CDR3 region has the DNA TGCGCCAGCAGCCAAGACCCTAAAGCGGCGGACCACTACGAGCAGTACTTC. V gene TRBV4-1 combines with J gene TRBJ2-7; possibly TRBD2 for D (5 bases). V was trimmed by 0 bases and J by 3 bases, leaving 18 bases between them. Germline V gene data show CDR1 as MGHRA and CDR2 as YSYEKL. The length of the CDR3 is 17 residues.

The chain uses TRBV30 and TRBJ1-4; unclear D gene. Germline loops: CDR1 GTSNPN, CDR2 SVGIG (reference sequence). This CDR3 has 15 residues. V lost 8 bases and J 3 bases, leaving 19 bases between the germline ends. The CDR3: CAPFLGFDPNEKLFF. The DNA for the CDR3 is TGTGCCCCCTTCCTCGGGTTCGATCCTAATGAAAAACTGTTTTTT.

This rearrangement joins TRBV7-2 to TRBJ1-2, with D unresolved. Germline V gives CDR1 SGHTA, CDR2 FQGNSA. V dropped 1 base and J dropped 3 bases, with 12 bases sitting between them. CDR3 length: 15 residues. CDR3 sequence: CASSLGRSQDYGYTF. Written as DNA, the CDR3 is TGTGCCAGCAGCTTAGGTCGTAGTCAGGACTATGGCTACACCTTC.

The CDR3 region has the DNA TGTGCCAGCAGTTACACCGGGACAGGGTGGAAGAATGAGCAGTTCTTC. Amino acid sequence: CASSYTGTGWKNEQFF. The rearrangement joins TRBV6-5 to TRBJ2-1; 9 bases agree with TRBD1. Germline assignment: CDR1 MNHEY and CDR2 SVGAGI. There are 16 residues in the CDR3. Trimming cost V 2 bases and J 7 bases; bases outside gene matches: 9.

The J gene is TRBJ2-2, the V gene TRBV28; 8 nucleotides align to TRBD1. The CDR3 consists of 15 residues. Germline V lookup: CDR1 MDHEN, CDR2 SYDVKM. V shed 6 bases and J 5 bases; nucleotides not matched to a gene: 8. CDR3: CASSGQGEETGELFF. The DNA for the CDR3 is TGTGCCAGCAGCGGACAGGGAGAAGAGACCGGGGAGCTGTTTTTT.

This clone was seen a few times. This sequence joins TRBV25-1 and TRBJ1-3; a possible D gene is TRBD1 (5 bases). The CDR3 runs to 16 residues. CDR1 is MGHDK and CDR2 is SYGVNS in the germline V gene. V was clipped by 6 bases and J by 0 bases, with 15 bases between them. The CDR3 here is CASSLGRGGSGNTIYF. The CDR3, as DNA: TGTGCCAGCAGCTTAGGACGTGGGGGCTCTGGAAACACCATATATTTT.

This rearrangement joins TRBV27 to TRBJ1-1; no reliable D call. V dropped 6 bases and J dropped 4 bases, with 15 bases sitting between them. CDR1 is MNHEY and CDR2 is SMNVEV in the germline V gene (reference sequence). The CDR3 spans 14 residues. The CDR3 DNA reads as TGTGCCAGCAGAAGGGCCGGAGTACGCACTGAAGCTTTCTTT. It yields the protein CASRRAGVRTEAFF.

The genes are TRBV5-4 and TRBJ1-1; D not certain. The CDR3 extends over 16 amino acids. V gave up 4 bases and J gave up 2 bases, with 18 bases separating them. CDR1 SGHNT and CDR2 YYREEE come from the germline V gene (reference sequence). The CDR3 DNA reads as TGTGCCAGCAGCCGGGAGTCCCAGGTACGAAACACTGAAGCTTTCTTT. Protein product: CASSRESQVRNTEAFF.

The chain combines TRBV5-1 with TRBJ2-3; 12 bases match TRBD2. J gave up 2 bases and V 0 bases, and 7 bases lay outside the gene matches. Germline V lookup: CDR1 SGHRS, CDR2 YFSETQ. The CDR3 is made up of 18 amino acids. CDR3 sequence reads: CASSLEGLAGQDTDTQYF. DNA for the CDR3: TGCGCCAGCAGCTTGGAAGGACTAGCGGGACAAGACACAGATACGCAGTATTTT.

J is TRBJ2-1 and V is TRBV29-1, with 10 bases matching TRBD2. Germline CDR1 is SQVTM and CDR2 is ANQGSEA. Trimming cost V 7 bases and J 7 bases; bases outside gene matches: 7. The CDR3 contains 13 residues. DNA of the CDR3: TGCAGCGCCCGAGGACTAGCGGTAAATGAGCAGTTCTTC. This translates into CSARGLAVNEQFF.